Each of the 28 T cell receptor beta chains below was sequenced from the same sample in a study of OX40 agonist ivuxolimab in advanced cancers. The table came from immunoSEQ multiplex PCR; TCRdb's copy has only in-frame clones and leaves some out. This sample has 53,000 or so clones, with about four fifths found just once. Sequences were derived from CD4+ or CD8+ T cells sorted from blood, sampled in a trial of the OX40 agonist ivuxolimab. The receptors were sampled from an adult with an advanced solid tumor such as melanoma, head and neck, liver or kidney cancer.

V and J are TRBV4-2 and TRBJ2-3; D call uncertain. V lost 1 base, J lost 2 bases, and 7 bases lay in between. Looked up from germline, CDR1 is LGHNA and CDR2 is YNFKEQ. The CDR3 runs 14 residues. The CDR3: CASSQGTITDTQYF. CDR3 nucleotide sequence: TGTGCCAGCAGCCAAGGGACCATCACAGATACGCAGTATTTT.

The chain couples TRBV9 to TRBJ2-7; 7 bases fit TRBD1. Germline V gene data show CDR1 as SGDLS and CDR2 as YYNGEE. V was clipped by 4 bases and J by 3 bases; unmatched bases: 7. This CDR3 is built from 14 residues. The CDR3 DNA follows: TGTGCCAGCAGCTTCGGGACAGAGGGCTACGAGCAGTACTTC. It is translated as CASSFGTEGYEQYF.

This CDR3 reads CASGLGRLAGELFF. Here the CDR3 DNA reads TGTGCTAGTGGTTTGGGACGCTTAGCCGGGGAGCTGTTTTTT. The rearrangement links TRBV12-5 to TRBJ2-2; D is ambiguous. Germline assignment: CDR1 LGHNT and CDR2 FRNRAP. CDR3 length equals 14 residues. V was cut by 1 base and J by 6 bases, with 9 bases left in between. The full variable domain, with the rest looked up from reference TRBV12-5 and TRBJ2-2, is DARVTQTPRHKVTEMGQEVTMRCQPILGHNTVFWYRQTMMQGLELLAYFRNRAPLDDSGMPKDRFSAEMPDATLATLKIQPSEPRDSAVYFCASGLGRLAGELFFGEGSRLTVL.

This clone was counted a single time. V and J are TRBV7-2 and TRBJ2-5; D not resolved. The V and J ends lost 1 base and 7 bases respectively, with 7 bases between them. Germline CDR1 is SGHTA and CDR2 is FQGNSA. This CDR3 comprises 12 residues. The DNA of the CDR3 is TGTGCCAGCAGCTTAGACCATGGGACCCAGTACTTC. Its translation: CASSLDHGTQYF. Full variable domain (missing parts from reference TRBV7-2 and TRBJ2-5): GAGVSQSPSNKVTEKGKDVELRCDPISGHTALYWYRQSLGQGLEFLIYFQGNSAPDKSGLPSDRFSAERTGGSVSTLTIQRTQQEDSAVYLCASSLDHGTQYFGPGTRLLVL.

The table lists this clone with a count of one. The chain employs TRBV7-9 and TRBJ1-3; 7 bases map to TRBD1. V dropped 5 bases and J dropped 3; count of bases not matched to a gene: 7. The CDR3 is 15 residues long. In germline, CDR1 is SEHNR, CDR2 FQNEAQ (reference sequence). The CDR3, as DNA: TGTGCCAGCAGCGCTCGGACAGGCGATGGAAACACCATATATTTT. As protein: CASSARTGDGNTIYF.

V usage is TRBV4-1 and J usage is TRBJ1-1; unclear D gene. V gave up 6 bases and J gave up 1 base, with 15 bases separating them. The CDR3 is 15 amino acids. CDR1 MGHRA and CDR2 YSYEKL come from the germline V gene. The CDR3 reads CASRKYRAQNTEAFF. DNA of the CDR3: TGCGCCAGCAGAAAGTATAGGGCGCAGAACACTGAAGCTTTCTTT.

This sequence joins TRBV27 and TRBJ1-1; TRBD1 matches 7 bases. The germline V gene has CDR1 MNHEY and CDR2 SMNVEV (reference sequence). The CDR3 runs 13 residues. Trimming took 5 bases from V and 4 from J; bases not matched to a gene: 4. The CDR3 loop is CASSPWTGTEAFF. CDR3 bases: TGTGCCAGCAGTCCCTGGACAGGCACTGAAGCTTTCTTT.

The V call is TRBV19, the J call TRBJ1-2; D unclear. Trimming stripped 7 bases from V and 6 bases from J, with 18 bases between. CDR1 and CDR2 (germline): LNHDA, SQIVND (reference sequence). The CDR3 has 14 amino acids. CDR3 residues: CASNPQRAAHGYTF. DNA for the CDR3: TGTGCCAGTAACCCCCAAAGGGCAGCTCATGGCTACACCTTC.

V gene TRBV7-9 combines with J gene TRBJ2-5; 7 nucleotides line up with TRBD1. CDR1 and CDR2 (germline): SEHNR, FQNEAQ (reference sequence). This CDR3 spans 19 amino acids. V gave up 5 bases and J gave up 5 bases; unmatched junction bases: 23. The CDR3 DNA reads TGTGCCAGCAGCCAAAGCAGGGGGACCTCGGTCGCACTCCGCGAGACCCAGTACTTC. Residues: CASSQSRGTSVALRETQYF.

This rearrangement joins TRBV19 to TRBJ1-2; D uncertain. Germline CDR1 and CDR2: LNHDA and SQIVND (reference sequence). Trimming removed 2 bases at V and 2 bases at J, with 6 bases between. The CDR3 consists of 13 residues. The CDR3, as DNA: TGTGCCAGTAGTATAAGTCAGAACTATGGCTACACCTTC. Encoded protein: CASSISQNYGYTF.

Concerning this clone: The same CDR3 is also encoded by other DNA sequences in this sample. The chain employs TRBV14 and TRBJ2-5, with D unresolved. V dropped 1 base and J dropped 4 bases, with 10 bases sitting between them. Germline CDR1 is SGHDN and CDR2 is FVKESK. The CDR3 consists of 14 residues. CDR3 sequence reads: CASSQGARSETQYF. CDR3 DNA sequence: TGTGCCAGCAGCCAAGGGGCTAGATCAGAGACCCAGTACTTC.

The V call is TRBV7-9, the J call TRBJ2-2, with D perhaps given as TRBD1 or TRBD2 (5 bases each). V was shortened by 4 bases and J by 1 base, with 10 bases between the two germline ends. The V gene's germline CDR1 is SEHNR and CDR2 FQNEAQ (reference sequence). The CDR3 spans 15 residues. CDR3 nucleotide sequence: TGTGCCAGCAGCTCGGGACGGAAGAACACCGGGGAGCTGTTTTTT. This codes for CASSSGRKNTGELFF.

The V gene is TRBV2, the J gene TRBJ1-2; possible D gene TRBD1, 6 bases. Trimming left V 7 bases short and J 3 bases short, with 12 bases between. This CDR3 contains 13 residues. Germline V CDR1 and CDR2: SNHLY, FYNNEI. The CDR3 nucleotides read TGTGCCAGCATGGGGGGCGCGGACTATGGCTACACCTTC. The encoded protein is CASMGGADYGYTF.

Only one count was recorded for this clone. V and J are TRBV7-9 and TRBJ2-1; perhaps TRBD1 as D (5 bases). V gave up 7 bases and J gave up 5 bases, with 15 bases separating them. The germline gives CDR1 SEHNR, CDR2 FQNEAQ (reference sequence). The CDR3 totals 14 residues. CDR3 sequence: CASKTTDPNNEQFF. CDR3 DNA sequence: TGTGCCAGCAAGACGACAGACCCAAACAATGAGCAGTTCTTC. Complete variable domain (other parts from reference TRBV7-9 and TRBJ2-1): DTGVSQNPRHKITKRGQNVTFRCDPISEHNRLYWYRQTLGQGPEFLTYFQNEAQLEKSRLLSDRFSAERPKGSFSTLEIQRTEQGDSAMYLCASKTTDPNNEQFFGPGTRLTVL.

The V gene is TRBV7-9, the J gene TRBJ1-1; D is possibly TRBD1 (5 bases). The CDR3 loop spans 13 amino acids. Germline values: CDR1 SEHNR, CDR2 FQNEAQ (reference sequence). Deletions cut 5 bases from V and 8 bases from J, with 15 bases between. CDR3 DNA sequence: TGTGCCAGCAGCCCTGGGTCGGGGGGAGAAGCTTTCTTT. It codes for CASSPGSGGEAFF.

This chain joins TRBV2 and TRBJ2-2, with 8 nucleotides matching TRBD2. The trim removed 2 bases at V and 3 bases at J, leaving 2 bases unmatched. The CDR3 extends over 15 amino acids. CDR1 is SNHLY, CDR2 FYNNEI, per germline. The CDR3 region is CASSESGGHTGELFF. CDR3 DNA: TGTGCCAGCAGTGAAAGCGGGGGTCACACCGGGGAGCTGTTTTTT.

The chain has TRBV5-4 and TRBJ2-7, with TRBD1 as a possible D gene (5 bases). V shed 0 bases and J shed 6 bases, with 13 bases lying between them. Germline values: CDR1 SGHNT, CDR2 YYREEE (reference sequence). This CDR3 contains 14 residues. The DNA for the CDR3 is TGTGCCAGCAGCTTGGGCAGGGAACCCTCCGAGCAGTACTTC. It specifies CASSLGREPSEQYF.

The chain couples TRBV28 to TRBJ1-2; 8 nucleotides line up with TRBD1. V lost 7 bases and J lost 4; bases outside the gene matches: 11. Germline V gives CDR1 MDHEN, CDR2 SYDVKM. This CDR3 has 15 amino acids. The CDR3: CASTLTPDRVYGYTF. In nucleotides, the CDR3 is TGTGCCAGCACCCTCACCCCGGACAGGGTCTATGGCTACACCTTC.

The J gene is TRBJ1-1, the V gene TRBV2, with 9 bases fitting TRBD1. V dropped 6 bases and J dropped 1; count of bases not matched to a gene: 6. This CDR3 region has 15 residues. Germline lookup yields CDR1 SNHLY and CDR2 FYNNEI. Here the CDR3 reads CASRPRTGENTEAFF. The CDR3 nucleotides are TGTGCCAGCAGACCCAGGACAGGGGAGAACACTGAAGCTTTCTTT.

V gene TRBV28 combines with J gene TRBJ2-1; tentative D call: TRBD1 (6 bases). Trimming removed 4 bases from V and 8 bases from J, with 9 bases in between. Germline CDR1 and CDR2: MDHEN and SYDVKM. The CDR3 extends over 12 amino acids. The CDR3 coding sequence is TGTGCCAGCAGTTCCGAGGGGGATGAGCAGTTCTTC. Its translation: CASSSEGDEQFF.

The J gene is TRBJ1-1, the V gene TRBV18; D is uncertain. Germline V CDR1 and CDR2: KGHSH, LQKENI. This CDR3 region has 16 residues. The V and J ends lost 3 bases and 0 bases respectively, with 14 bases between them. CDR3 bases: TGTGCCAGCTCACCCCCACCGGGGAGGGTGAACACTGAAGCTTTCTTT. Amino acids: CASSPPPGRVNTEAFF. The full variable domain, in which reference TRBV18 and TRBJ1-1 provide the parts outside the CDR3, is NAGVMQNPRHLVRRRGQEARLRCSPMKGHSHVYWYRQLPEEGLKFMVYLQKENIIDESGMPKERFSAEFPKEGPSILRIQQVVRGDSAAYFCASSPPPGRVNTEAFFGQGTRLTVV.

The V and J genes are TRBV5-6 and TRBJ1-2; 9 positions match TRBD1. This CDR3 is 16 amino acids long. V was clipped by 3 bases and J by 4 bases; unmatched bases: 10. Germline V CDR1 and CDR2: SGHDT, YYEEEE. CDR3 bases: TGTGCCAGCAGCTGGCGCCGGGACAGGGCGGTCTATGGCTACACCTTC. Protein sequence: CASSWRRDRAVYGYTF.

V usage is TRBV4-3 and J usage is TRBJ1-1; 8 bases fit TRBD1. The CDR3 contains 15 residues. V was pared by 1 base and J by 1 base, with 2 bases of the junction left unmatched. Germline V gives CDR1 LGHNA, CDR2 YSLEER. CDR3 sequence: CASSQGQGWNTEAFF. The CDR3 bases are TGCGCCAGCAGCCAAGGACAGGGGTGGAACACTGAAGCTTTCTTT.

The CDR3 protein is CASSLGSGTYYNEQFF. CDR3 bases: TGTGCCAGCAGCTTAGGCTCCGGGACTTACTACAATGAGCAGTTCTTC. The V and J genes are TRBV7-8 and TRBJ2-1, with D perhaps TRBD2 (6 bases). V lost 1 base and J lost 3, with 13 bases in between. Germline-derived CDR1 and CDR2 are SGHVS and FQNEAQ. The CDR3 consists of 16 residues.

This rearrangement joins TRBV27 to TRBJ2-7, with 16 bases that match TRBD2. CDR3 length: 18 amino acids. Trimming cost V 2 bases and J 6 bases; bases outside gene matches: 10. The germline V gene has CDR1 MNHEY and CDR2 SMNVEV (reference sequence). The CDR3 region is CASSLRQGGTSGRVEQYF. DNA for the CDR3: TGTGCCAGCAGTTTACGACAGGGAGGGACTAGCGGGAGGGTCGAGCAGTACTTC.

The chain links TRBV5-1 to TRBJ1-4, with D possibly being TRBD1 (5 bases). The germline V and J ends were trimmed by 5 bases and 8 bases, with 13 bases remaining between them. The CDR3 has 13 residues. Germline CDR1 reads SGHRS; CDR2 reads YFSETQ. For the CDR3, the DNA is TGCGCCAGCAGTCGAGGGGACGGGGAAAAACTGTTTTTT. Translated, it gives CASSRGDGEKLFF.

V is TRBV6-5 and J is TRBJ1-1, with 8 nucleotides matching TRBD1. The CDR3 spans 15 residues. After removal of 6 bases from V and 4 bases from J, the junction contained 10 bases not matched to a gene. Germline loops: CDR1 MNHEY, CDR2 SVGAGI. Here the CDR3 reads CASSPFRGRATEAFF. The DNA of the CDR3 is TGTGCCAGCAGCCCTTTCAGGGGGCGCGCCACTGAAGCTTTCTTT.

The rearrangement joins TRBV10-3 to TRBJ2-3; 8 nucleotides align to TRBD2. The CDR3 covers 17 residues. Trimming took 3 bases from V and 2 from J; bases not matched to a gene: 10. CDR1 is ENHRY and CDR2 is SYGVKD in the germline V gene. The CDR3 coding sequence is TGTGCCATCAGTGATTCACTACTAGCGGCCTTCACAGATACGCAGTATTTT. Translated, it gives CAISDSLLAAFTDTQYF.